These 6 T cell receptor beta chains share one sample of origin, sequenced in a study of CD8+ T cells in alopecia areata. The authors extracted RNA and reverse transcribed it into cDNA as the sequencing template. Generated by immunoSEQ multiplex PCR, the TCRdb table keeps only in-frame clones and is missing some. The sample carries fewer than 150,000 clones, 58% recorded once. Treatment noted: oral pan-JAK inhibitor, 5-10 mg twice daily. Sequences were derived from CD8+ T cells sorted from blood, sampled at week 4, from a patient treated with tofacitinib. These receptors were taken from a human donor with alopecia areata.

This clone appeared once. This sequence joins TRBV7-9 and TRBJ2-7; TRBD1 matches 7 bases. V lost 5 bases, J lost 6 bases, and 7 bases stayed unmatched. Germline V gives CDR1 SEHNR, CDR2 FQNEAQ (reference sequence). The CDR3 sequence is 13 residues long. CDR3 in amino acids: CASSPTAGGEQYF. For the CDR3, the DNA is TGTGCCAGCAGCCCTACTGCAGGGGGCGAGCAGTACTTC.

V is TRBV12-5 and J is TRBJ2-4; D not resolved. Per germline, CDR1 LGHNT and CDR2 FRNRAP. The CDR3 covers 13 residues. The V and J ends lost 5 bases and 10 bases respectively, with 15 bases between them. In nucleotides, the CDR3 is TGTGCTAGTGGTCCGCCTCCGGGTTTGATTCAGTACTTC. Its protein is CASGPPPGLIQYF.

The rearrangement uses TRBV29-1 and TRBJ2-7; no definite D call. Trimming stripped 1 base from V and 6 bases from J, with 7 bases between. The CDR3 has 11 amino acids. Germline CDR1 SQVTM, CDR2 ANQGSEA. The CDR3 DNA reads TGCAGCGTTGAAGCCCACAGCGAGCAGTACTTC. It translates to CSVEAHSEQYF.

The chain has TRBV30 and TRBJ1-2; tentative D call: TRBD1 (5 bases). Germline V gene data show CDR1 as GTSNPN and CDR2 as SVGIG (reference sequence). This CDR3 has 12 amino acids. V dropped 1 base and J dropped 6 bases, with 9 bases sitting between them. CDR3 nucleotide sequence: TGTGCCTGGAGTGAAGGGGTGGATGGCTACACCTTC. Translation: CAWSEGVDGYTF.

V gene TRBV29-1 combines with J gene TRBJ2-5; 9 nucleotides match TRBD2. The germline V gene encodes CDR1 SQVTM and CDR2 ANQGSEA. The CDR3 runs 14 residues. V lost 3 bases, J lost 7 bases, and 9 bases stayed unmatched. The CDR3 region has the DNA TGCAGCGTTGAGAGTAGACTAGCGGACGGGACCCAGTACTTC. Translated: CSVESRLADGTQYF.

The chain couples TRBV27 to TRBJ1-3; no clear D gene. The V gene's germline CDR1 is MNHEY and CDR2 SMNVEV (reference sequence). Trimming took off 8 bases at V and 0 bases at J, with 20 bases between the two ends. The length of the CDR3 is 17 residues. The CDR3 coding sequence is TGTGCCAGCCGGAGCGGTGGGCCCCCGAGCTCTGGAAACACCATATATTTT. Its protein is CASRSGGPPSSGNTIYF.